The present T cell receptor (beta chain) was sequenced within a study of T cells after yellow fever vaccination. Study-level points and caveats: Peaking faster, on day 5 versus 15, the secondary response was nonetheless weaker.

TCRdb fed the 5' RACE reads into MiXCR, producing one record per CDR3 protein. Counted here are 340,000 or so distinct CDR3 sequences, around 13% occurring once; the ten biggest clones make up 2.5% to 4%. This clonotype was seen a handful of times. The antigen is unknown. The germline V gene has CDR1 SGHRS and CDR2 YFSETQ. V dropped 4 bases and J dropped 5; count of bases not matched to a gene: 4. The CDR3 consists of 14 residues. This chain joins TRBV5-1 and TRBJ2-2; 8 bases are a match to TRBD1. The specimen comprised CD4+ T cells sorted from PBMCs, sampled 15 days after the yellow fever booster vaccination. The clonotype originates from a man between 18 and 29 years old who received the YFV17D yellow fever vaccine. The CDR3 region has the DNA TGCGCCAGCAGCCTGGACAGGGTAACCGGGGAGCTGTTTTTT. This encodes CASSLDRVTGELFF.